Following are 30 T cell receptor beta chains from one sample sequenced in a study of blood T cell repertoires in COVID-19. Here immunoSEQ multiplex PCR was the method, and the copy in TCRdb shows in-frame clones only, minus some. The sample shows 390,000 or so clones, 75% to 90% of them seen only once. Sequencing input: PBMCs or T cells enriched from blood (not recorded which). The receptors stem from a woman between 50 and 59 years old who had recovered from COVID-19.

V and J are TRBV13 and TRBJ2-1; TRBD2 matches 10 bases. J gave up 6 bases and V 6 bases, and 2 bases lay outside the gene matches. The germline V gene has CDR1 PRHDT and CDR2 FYEKMQ (reference sequence). This CDR3 region has 13 residues. The CDR3, as DNA: TGTGCCAGCAGACGGACTAGCGGCAATGAGCAGTTCTTC. Its translation: CASRRTSGNEQFF.

V gene TRBV11-1 combines with J gene TRBJ2-3, with TRBD1 matching 8 bases. CDR1 is SGHAT, CDR2 FQDESV, per germline (reference sequence). There are 16 residues in the CDR3. V lost 1 base to trimming and J lost 3 bases; unmatched junction nucleotides: 6. CDR3 residues: CASSLVGTGGTDTQYF. The CDR3 nucleotides read TGTGCCAGCAGCTTAGTTGGGACAGGAGGGACAGATACGCAGTATTTT.

The chain links TRBV2 to TRBJ1-2, with 8 bases aligning to TRBD1. The CDR3 contains 13 residues. Germline V lookup: CDR1 SNHLY, CDR2 FYNNEI. With 2 bases clipped from V and 10 bases from J, the junction kept 6 bases outside the gene matches. The CDR3 bases are TGTGCCAGCAGTGAAATGACGACAGGGGTCTACACCTTC. It translates to CASSEMTTGVYTF.

The genes are TRBV10-3 and TRBJ1-2; 7 bases match TRBD1. This CDR3 spans 13 amino acids. V was clipped by 10 bases and J by 4 bases; unmatched bases: 9. The germline CDR1 and CDR2 sequences are ENHRY and SYGVKD. DNA of the CDR3: TGTGCCAACAAGGGGGCAGGTGGCTATGGCTACACCTTC. It codes for CANKGAGGYGYTF.

This chain joins TRBV27 and TRBJ2-7, with 8 bases matching TRBD1. This CDR3 contains 15 residues. With 4 bases clipped from V and 0 bases from J, the junction kept 5 bases outside the gene matches. CDR1 MNHEY and CDR2 SMNVEV come from the germline V gene (reference sequence). The CDR3: CASSSRQGYSYEQYF. CDR3 DNA: TGTGCCAGCAGTTCACGACAGGGGTACTCCTACGAGCAGTACTTC.

This rearrangement joins TRBV7-9 to TRBJ1-2; 7 nucleotides align to TRBD1. Per the germline V gene, CDR1 is SEHNR and CDR2 is FQNEAQ (reference sequence). The CDR3 has 13 amino acids. V lost 1 base, J lost 4 bases, and 0 bases stayed unmatched. The CDR3 is CASSLEGAYGYTF. The CDR3 nucleotides read TGTGCCAGCAGCTTAGAGGGGGCCTATGGCTACACCTTC.

V gene TRBV19 combines with J gene TRBJ2-7; D is possibly TRBD1 (6 bases). The length of the CDR3 is 15 residues. V was trimmed by 0 bases and J by 2 bases, leaving 11 bases between them. CDR1 and CDR2 from the germline V gene are LNHDA and SQIVND (reference sequence). This CDR3 reads CASSIDGTLTYEQYF. For the CDR3, the DNA is TGTGCCAGTAGTATAGATGGGACATTAACCTACGAGCAGTACTTC.

V is TRBV11-1 and J is TRBJ2-2; TRBD2 agrees at 9 bases. Germline V gene data show CDR1 as SGHAT and CDR2 as FQDESV (reference sequence). CDR3 length equals 15 residues. With 4 bases clipped from V and 4 bases from J, the junction kept 4 bases outside the gene matches. CDR3: CASSWSGGPTGELFF. The CDR3 DNA follows: TGTGCCAGCAGCTGGAGCGGGGGGCCCACCGGGGAGCTGTTTTTT.

The chain couples TRBV28 to TRBJ1-2, with 7 bases matching TRBD1. Unmatched junction bases numbered 5, after V lost 8 bases and J lost 2 bases. This CDR3 is built from 13 residues. Per germline, CDR1 MDHEN and CDR2 SYDVKM. The CDR3 spells CASSKQGNYGYTF. The CDR3 DNA follows: TGTGCCAGCTCCAAACAGGGGAACTATGGCTACACCTTC.

This chain joins TRBV11-2 and TRBJ1-2; 7 bases are shared with TRBD1. The length of the CDR3 is 13 residues. After removal of 5 bases from V and 5 bases from J, the junction contained 5 bases not matched to a gene. Germline lookup yields CDR1 SGHAT and CDR2 FQNNGV. CDR3 sequence: CASSPDRVYGYTF. The DNA of the CDR3 is TGTGCCAGCAGCCCTGACAGGGTGTATGGCTACACCTTC.

The count of this clone is one. The V gene is TRBV12-3 or TRBV12-4, the J gene TRBJ2-7; unclear D gene. V was clipped by 5 bases and J by 2 bases, with 7 bases between them. This CDR3 region has 12 residues. CDR3 coding DNA: TGTGCCAGCAGTCGCGGCCCCTACGAGCAGTACTTC. Its translation is CASSRGPYEQYF.

The rearrangement uses TRBV4-1 and TRBJ2-1; 11 bases map to TRBD2. Germline CDR1 is MGHRA and CDR2 is YSYEKL. J lost 0 bases, V lost 4 bases, and 11 bases had no gene match. The CDR3 is 19 residues long. The CDR3 coding sequence is TGCGCCAGCAGCCGCCGAAGACCCACTAGCGGGAGCTCCTACAATGAGCAGTTCTTC. It codes for CASSRRRPTSGSSYNEQFF.

The CDR3 region is CASSPTRTGQGYTF. In nucleotides, the CDR3 is TGTGCCAGCAGCCCCACCCGGACAGGGCAGGGCTACACCTTC. The chain joins TRBV4-2 to TRBJ1-2; TRBD1 aligns across 8 bases. With 4 bases clipped from V and 8 bases from J, the junction kept 9 bases outside the gene matches. The germline gives CDR1 LGHNA, CDR2 YNFKEQ. The CDR3 covers 14 residues.

This clone was found once. This rearrangement joins TRBV4-3 to TRBJ2-1, with 9 bases that match TRBD2. The J segment lost 0 bases and the V segment lost 4 bases, leaving 4 bases of the junction unmatched. CDR1 and CDR2 from the germline V gene are LGHNA and YSLEER. The CDR3 has 16 amino acids. The CDR3 here is CASSLSLAGSYNEQFF. The CDR3 region has the DNA TGCGCCAGCAGCCTCTCACTAGCGGGCTCCTACAATGAGCAGTTCTTC.

Details on this clone: At one end, the junction sequence differs from germline, possibly due to a read error. This chain connects TRBV30 to TRBJ1-1, with 8 bases aligning to TRBD1. Per germline, CDR1 GTSNPN and CDR2 SVGIG (reference sequence). The CDR3 is 12 amino acids. CDR3 coding DNA: TGTGCCTGGAGTGTAATGAGGGACAGGAAAGCGTTT. Translation: CAWSVMRDRKAF.

The chain combines TRBV21-1 with TRBJ2-1; the D segment call TRBD1 is taken from the table without a DNA check. TRBV21-1 is a known pseudogene. The CDR3 extends over 15 amino acids. The CDR3 region is CASSKHPGNYNEQFF. For the CDR3, the DNA is TGTGCCAGCAGCAAACATCCAGGGAACTACAATGAGCAGTTCTTC.

This clone is a singleton in its sample. The rearrangement links TRBV6-2 or TRBV6-3 to TRBJ2-3; 10 nucleotides agree with TRBD2. Germline CDR1 is MNHEY and CDR2 is SVGEGT. The CDR3 sequence is 17 residues long. Trimming removed 2 bases from V and 2 bases from J; junction bases left unmatched: 7. The DNA of the CDR3 is TGTGCCAGCAGTTACAGCCTAGCGGGGGCCTTCACAGATACGCAGTATTTT. It specifies CASSYSLAGAFTDTQYF.

V usage is TRBV5-4 and J usage is TRBJ1-3; D perhaps matches TRBD1 (6 bases). V lost 4 bases, J lost 0 bases, and 14 bases lay in between. CDR1 and CDR2 (germline): SGHNT, YYREEE (reference sequence). The CDR3 consists of 16 residues. CDR3 sequence: CASSRTTGPSGNTIYF. CDR3 nucleotide sequence: TGTGCCAGCAGCAGAACGACAGGCCCCTCTGGAAACACCATATATTTT.

The table lists this clone with a few counts. This sequence joins TRBV6-5 and TRBJ1-2, with TRBD1 matching over 9 bases. Trimming took 6 bases from V and 5 from J; bases not matched to a gene: 7. Germline V gives CDR1 MNHEY, CDR2 SVGAGI. This CDR3 region has 14 residues. The CDR3 loop is CASSVGTGIYGYTF. The CDR3 nucleotides are TGTGCCAGCAGCGTAGGGACAGGGATATATGGCTACACCTTC.

This rearrangement joins TRBV10-3 to TRBJ1-4; a possible D gene is TRBD1 (5 bases). The CDR3 is made up of 14 amino acids. The germline V gene encodes CDR1 ENHRY and CDR2 SYGVKD. Trimming removed 7 bases at V and 8 bases at J, with 17 bases between. The CDR3 loop reads CAIKKGAEEEKLFF. The CDR3 coding sequence is TGTGCCATCAAGAAAGGGGCGGAAGAAGAAAAACTGTTTTTT.

The rearrangement joins TRBV27 to TRBJ1-1; tentative D call: TRBD1 (6 bases). CDR3 size: 15 residues. The germline V and J ends were trimmed by 7 bases and 6 bases, with 21 bases remaining between them. Germline CDR1 is MNHEY and CDR2 is SMNVEV (reference sequence). The CDR3 sequence: CASTRLGGGPPEAFF. DNA for the CDR3: TGTGCCAGCACCCGCTTAGGCGGGGGGCCTCCTGAAGCTTTCTTT.

This chain links TRBV9 with TRBJ2-3; weak D call: TRBD1 (6 bases). CDR1 SGDLS and CDR2 YYNGEE come from the germline V gene. This CDR3 comprises 15 residues. The V gene lost 4 bases and the J gene lost 2 bases, with 14 bases spanning the gap. CDR3 sequence reads: CASSKQGVFTDTQYF. In DNA, the CDR3 is TGTGCCAGCAGCAAACAGGGAGTCTTCACAGATACGCAGTATTTT.

This rearrangement joins TRBV5-1 to TRBJ2-3; 10 nucleotides line up with TRBD2. The germline V gene has CDR1 SGHRS and CDR2 YFSETQ. The V segment lost 3 bases and the J segment 1 base; nucleotides outside the gene matches: 11. This CDR3 contains 18 residues. The DNA of the CDR3 is TGCGCCAGCAGCTCCCCTAAGCGGGAGGGATGGGGCACAGATACGCAGTATTTT. Protein: CASSSPKREGWGTDTQYF.

The chain combines TRBV11-2 with TRBJ2-7; TRBD1 matches 7 bases. CDR3 size: 15 residues. The junction had 5 bases not matched to a gene; V was cut back by 0 bases and J by 3 bases. CDR1 is SGHAT and CDR2 is FQNNGV in the germline V gene. The CDR3 DNA sequence: TGTGCCAGCAGCTTAGATCTAGACAGGGACTACGAGCAGTACTTC. Encoded protein: CASSLDLDRDYEQYF.

Many counts were recorded for this clone. The CDR3 sequence is CASSLGTGKQPQHF. CDR3 DNA: TGTGCCAGCTCCCTAGGGACAGGGAAACAGCCCCAGCATTTT. This chain connects TRBV18 to TRBJ1-5; 9 bases are shared with TRBD1. V dropped 6 bases and J dropped 7; count of bases not matched to a gene: 7. The CDR3 covers 14 residues. Germline loops: CDR1 KGHSH, CDR2 LQKENI.

The V and J genes are TRBV7-2 and TRBJ2-1, with 14 nucleotides matching TRBD2. This CDR3 contains 14 residues. The V gene's germline CDR1 is SGHTA and CDR2 FQGNSA. V lost 7 bases to trimming and J lost 9 bases; unmatched junction nucleotides: 5. In DNA, the CDR3 is TGTGCCAGCACCGGACTAGCGGGAGGAAGTGAGCAGTTCTTC. It yields the protein CASTGLAGGSEQFF. Full variable domain (rest looked up from reference TRBV7-2 and TRBJ2-1): GAGVSQSPSNKVTEKGKDVELRCDPISGHTALYWYRQSLGQGLEFLIYFQGNSAPDKSGLPSDRFSAERTGGSVSTLTIQRTQQEDSAVYLCASTGLAGGSEQFFGPGTRLTVL.

V usage is TRBV5-1 and J usage is TRBJ1-2; the D gene is possibly TRBD1 (6 bases). From germline, CDR1 is SGHRS and CDR2 YFSETQ. The CDR3 totals 13 residues. V was shortened by 5 bases and J by 2 bases, with 10 bases between the two germline ends. In DNA, the CDR3 is TGCGCCAGCAGGCCGGACAGCAACTATGGCTACACCTTC. Translating it yields CASRPDSNYGYTF.

Only a few counts were recorded for this clone. The chain carries TRBV7-9 and TRBJ2-4, with 10 bases identical to TRBD1. The CDR3 is 16 amino acids. The J segment lost 3 bases and the V segment lost 2 bases, leaving 4 bases of the junction unmatched. CDR1 SEHNR and CDR2 FQNEAQ come from the germline V gene (reference sequence). The CDR3 reads CASSLYGTGVKNIQYF. The CDR3 nucleotides read TGTGCCAGCAGCTTATATGGGACAGGGGTCAAAAACATTCAGTACTTC.

The V and J genes are TRBV28 and TRBJ1-1; weak D call: TRBD1 (5 bases). The V end lost 7 bases, the J end lost 8 bases, and 11 bases lay between the germline ends. The CDR3 sequence is 11 residues long. In germline, CDR1 is MDHEN, CDR2 SYDVKM. The CDR3 region is CASIQVSEAFF. The CDR3 DNA sequence: TGTGCCAGCATACAGGTATCCGAAGCTTTCTTT. Full variable domain (outside the CDR3, taken from reference TRBV28 and TRBJ1-1): DVKVTQSSRYLVKRTGEKVFLECVQDMDHENMFWYRQDPGLGLRLIYFSYDVKMKEKGDIPEGYSVSREKKERFSLILESASTNQTSMYLCASIQVSEAFFGQGTRLTVV.

A single count supports this clone. This chain uses TRBV30 with TRBJ1-3, with TRBD1 matching 8 bases. V was clipped by 7 bases and J by 2 bases; unmatched bases: 13. CDR3 length: 16 amino acids. Germline loops: CDR1 GTSNPN, CDR2 SVGIG (reference sequence). The DNA of the CDR3 is TGTGCCTACTCGCCGGGACAGGCGTTTGCTGGAAACACCATATATTTT. Its translation: CAYSPGQAFAGNTIYF. Based on the CDR3 plus reference TRBV30 and TRBJ1-3, the full variable domain is SQTIHQWPATLVQPVGSPLSLECTVEGTSNPNLYWYRQAAGRGLQLLFYSVGIGQISSEVPQNLSASRPQDRQFILSSKKLLLSDSGFYLCAYSPGQAFAGNTIYFGEGSWLTVV.